This TCR beta chain came from a study of shared clonotypes between healthy human individuals (TCRdb year 2020). Notes on the research overall: The cohort included three men and a couple of women between 18 and 49 years of age. Per donor, three plates each were used for CD4 naive and CD4 memory, two for CD8 naive, and one for CD8 memory. To estimate repertoire size and how much clonotype sharing occurs between individuals, the study deeply sequenced the blood TCR repertoires of five healthy adults. Libraries were prepared and TCR repertoires were sequenced by different laboratories using diverse techniques, in order to increase sequencing depth and limit assay-specific biases. Leukapheresis yielded between about 0.85 and 10 billion PBMCs per donor. Broad study findings and their caveats: Sampling was limited to blood, and TCR repertoires in tissue likely differ from TCR repertoires in blood. Higher generation probabilities were observed for clonotypes shared by all four sorted-subset donors than for non-shared clonotypes. Because the study included a small number of donors, the genetic and exposure-history diversity represented was limited. Across several donors, about 5% of naive CD4, more than 3% of naive CD8, 2% to 2.5% of memory CD4, and 0.4% to 0.45% of memory CD8 clonotypes were shared. Incomplete sequencing was indicated by rarefaction of sorted-subset datasets, despite the large sequencing depth. Estimated clonotype richness was generally larger for naive than for memory subsets. Pairwise subsampling led to the expectation that sequencing depth would affect the degree of clonotype sharing among donors.

From a lookup of the germline V gene, CDR1 and CDR2 are SNHLY and FYNNEI. From cysteine to phenylalanine, the CDR3 is 11 amino acids long. Only CDR3 DNA remains: 33 bases, in frame from the first base. The trim is 7 bases for V and 7 bases for J, with a gap of 7 bases between the germline ends. TCR CDR3 regions were amplified from genomic DNA by multiplex PCR using the deep immunoSEQ assay. Genomic DNA extracted from each cell subset was distributed evenly over all wells of several immunoSEQ 96-well plates, and each plate served as one replicate. For sorted subsets, each replicate PCR was loaded with 200 ng genomic DNA, equivalent to approximately 33,000 T cell genomes. Purified libraries were quantified with a Qubit 3.0 fluorometer, sized on a Bioanalyzer 2100, and re-quantified with the KAPA Library Quantification kit. A separate single-read 150-cycle Illumina NextSeq 550 flow cell was used to sequence each immunoSEQ 96-well plate. In the authors' own workflow: The immunoSEQ output contained only junctional sequences without quality scores, so filtering could not match that applied to full-length reads. Sequences were annotated with PyIR, a Python wrapper for IgBLAST v1.9, using IMGT germline references to assign V/J genes and CDR3. Reads with weak V/J assignments (E-value above 1e-6), missing CDR3, stop codons, out-of-frame junctions, or ambiguous translated residues were removed. V3J clonotypes were defined as sequences sharing the same inferred V gene, J gene, and CDR3 amino acid sequence. To compute the percentage overlap between repertoires, the number of shared unique clonotypes was divided by the size of the smaller repertoire. Three approaches were used to assess repertoire richness: RTK rarefaction, the Chao1 estimator, and Recon v2.1 estimates of unobserved clonotypes. Generation probabilities for all TCRbeta clonotypes obtained by the gDNA method from a handful of donors were computed using OLGA. TCRdb's version of the immuneACCESS table is confined to in-frame rearrangements and falls short of the full clone set. An unresolved V gene accounts for under half of the shortfall where checked; the remainder is of unknown origin. The D gene and trimming were derived from the DNA, and the V and J assignments and clone size from that table. The sample table records 850,000 to 1,200,000 clones; around 74% of these occur just once. Clones ranked in the top ten supply about 1.5% of the sample.

Donors were healthy HIV-negative adults with no recently reported acute infections or vaccinations. Only Caucasian adults living in Nashville, Tennessee, USA were represented among the donors. Magnetic negative selection was used to enrich CD4+ T cells, after which naive cells were positively selected on CD45RA and the negative fraction became the memory subset. After blood collection by leukapheresis, PBMCs were isolated using Ficoll-Histopaque density gradient centrifugation and then cryopreserved in the vapor phase of liquid nitrogen. Analytical flow cytometry was used to check the purity and quantity of every magnetically sorted T cell population. From each sorted fraction, genomic DNA was isolated and quantified by UV absorbance on a Nanodrop 2000c. This clone was seen a few times. There is no known antigen for this receptor. Base qualities are not at hand, and no much larger clone is one base apart.

This receptor was obtained from a young man in good health. The sequence joins TRBV2 to TRBJ1-4; the D gene cannot be resolved reliably. Input material: memory CD4+ T cells sorted from blood. The intended sense of this specimen's cell subset or site label: CD45RA-negative fraction. The CDR3 corresponds to CASKAAEKLFF. The DNA sequence reads TGTGCCAGCAAAGCGGCTGAAAAACTGTTTTTT.